Below, 26 T cell receptor beta chains from the same sample are listed, as sequenced in a study of cytomegalovirus exposure and HLA in healthy donors. A multiplex PCR was run with 60 Vbeta primers and 13 Jbeta primers. Here immunoSEQ multiplex PCR was the method, and the copy in TCRdb shows in-frame clones only, minus some. The table lists tens of thousands of clones, 70% to 80% of them singletons. Input material: PBMCs. These receptors originate from a man between 18 and 35 years old in good health and CMV-seropositive.

V and J are TRBV30 and TRBJ1-5, with D possibly TRBD1 on 5 matching bases. CDR3 size: 13 residues. Looked up from germline, CDR1 is GTSNPN and CDR2 is SVGIG (reference sequence). V lost 0 bases and J lost 7, with 10 bases in between. CDR3 sequence: CAWSVLGLQPQHF. The CDR3 coding sequence is TGTGCCTGGAGTGTATTGGGGCTACAGCCCCAGCATTTT.

The CDR3 nucleotides read TGTGCCATCAGGGCGGGAACAGACACTGAAGCTTTCTTT. It specifies CAIRAGTDTEAFF. J is TRBJ1-1 and V is TRBV10-3; D call uncertain. CDR3 length: 13 residues. The V gene lost 6 bases and the J gene lost 3 bases, with 11 bases spanning the gap. Per the germline V gene, CDR1 is ENHRY and CDR2 is SYGVKD.

V and J are TRBV7-6 and TRBJ2-7; D remains unclear. This CDR3 contains 11 residues. CDR1 is SGHVS, CDR2 FNYEAQ, per germline. V was cut by 4 bases and J by 7 bases, with 8 bases left in between. The CDR3 DNA reads TGTGCCAGCAGCTCGCGTGGTGAGCAGTACTTC. Translated: CASSSRGEQYF.

The chain combines TRBV5-1 with TRBJ2-6; D remains unclear. Per germline, CDR1 SGHRS and CDR2 YFSETQ. The V gene lost 0 bases and the J gene lost 1 base, with 5 bases spanning the gap. CDR3 size: 15 residues. The CDR3 region is CASSLEESGANVLTF. In DNA, the CDR3 is TGCGCCAGCAGCTTGGAAGAGTCTGGGGCCAACGTCCTGACTTTC.

This clone was detected only once. The rearrangement uses TRBV6-6 and TRBJ1-1; 9 bases line up with TRBD1. This CDR3 comprises 15 residues. V was clipped by 6 bases and J by 7 bases; unmatched bases: 12. The germline gives CDR1 MNHNY, CDR2 SVGAGI (reference sequence). DNA for the CDR3: TGTGCCAGCAGCTCCCGGGACAGGGAACTCCATGAAGCTTTCTTT. Its translation: CASSSRDRELHEAFF.

In this sample, this clone turned up a few times. This chain uses TRBV6-5 with TRBJ1-1; 8 positions match TRBD1. Germline V gene data show CDR1 as MNHEY and CDR2 as SVGAGI. The CDR3 covers 13 residues. V shed 8 bases, J shed 6 bases, and the junction held 8 bases outside the gene matches. This chain's CDR3 is CASLGQGLSEAFF. The CDR3 region has the DNA TGTGCCAGCCTTGGACAGGGCTTATCTGAAGCTTTCTTT.

The chain has TRBV27 and TRBJ1-5; D is possibly TRBD1 (5 bases). The CDR3 loop spans 11 amino acids. V dropped 10 bases and J dropped 7 bases, with 11 bases sitting between them. Germline CDR1 is MNHEY and CDR2 is SMNVEV (reference sequence). DNA for the CDR3: TGTGCCACCGGGGGAGGGCAGCCCCAGCATTTT. This gives the protein CATGGGQPQHF.

DNA for the CDR3: TGTGCCTGGAGTCTGGGAGACTACGAGCAGTACTTC. Its protein product is CAWSLGDYEQYF. The gene calls are TRBV30 and TRBJ2-7; D is perhaps TRBD2 (5 bases). CDR1 is GTSNPN, CDR2 SVGIG, per germline (reference sequence). Trimming took 2 bases from V and 3 from J, leaving 8 bases between them. CDR3 length: 12 amino acids.

This clone was picked up one time. The V call is TRBV5-1, the J call TRBJ1-2; TRBD1 aligns across 10 bases. Germline V CDR1 and CDR2: SGHRS, YFSETQ. The CDR3 totals 14 residues. With 4 bases clipped from V and 1 base from J, the junction kept 1 base outside the gene matches. In nucleotides, the CDR3 is TGCGCCAGCAGCGGGACAGGGGTTAACTATGGCTACACCTTC. Its translation is CASSGTGVNYGYTF. Supplemented by reference TRBV5-1 and TRBJ1-2, the full variable domain reads KAGVTQTPRYLIKTRGQQVTLSCSPISGHRSVSWYQQTPGQGLQFLFEYFSETQRNKGNFPGRFSGRQFSNSRSEMNVSTLELGDSALYLCASSGTGVNYGYTFGSGTRLTVV.

The chain links TRBV6-4 to TRBJ1-6, with D perhaps TRBD1 (6 bases). V lost 2 bases and J lost 10, with 12 bases in between. The length of the CDR3 is 14 residues. Germline-derived CDR1 and CDR2 are MRHNA and SNTAGT. The CDR3 sequence is CASSDQGSGSPLHF. The CDR3 nucleotides read TGTGCCAGCAGTGACCAGGGGTCGGGCTCACCCCTCCACTTT.

V and J are TRBV7-6 and TRBJ2-7; perhaps TRBD2 as D (6 bases). Germline lookup yields CDR1 SGHVS and CDR2 FNYEAQ. The CDR3 contains 13 residues. Trimming removed 8 bases from V and 6 bases from J, with 17 bases in between. CDR3 DNA: TGTGCCAGCTCGAATGGAGGGGCGGGCGAGCAGTACTTC. Its protein product is CASSNGGAGEQYF. The full variable domain, with the rest looked up from reference TRBV7-6 and TRBJ2-7, is GAGVSQSPRYKVTKRGQDVALRCDPISGHVSLYWYRQALGQGPEFLTYFNYEAQQDKSGLPNDRFSAERPEGSISTLTIQRTEQRDSAMYRCASSNGGAGEQYFGPGTRLTVT.

This clone came up once. The CDR3 bases are TGTGCCAGCAGTTACTCGGACAGGTCCTACGAGCAGTACTTC. This translates into CASSYSDRSYEQYF. The chain employs TRBV6-5 and TRBJ2-7; TRBD1 matches at 7 bases. CDR1 is MNHEY and CDR2 is SVGAGI in the germline V gene. The CDR3 has 14 amino acids. V lost 0 bases to trimming and J lost 1 base; unmatched junction nucleotides: 0.

To note about this clone: Germline and junction disagree at one end, which may indicate a read error. This chain links TRBV30 with TRBJ2-7, with a tentative D call TRBD2 (5 bases). This CDR3 is built from 11 residues. CDR1 GTSNPN and CDR2 SVGIG come from the germline V gene (reference sequence). CDR3 in DNA: TGTGCCTGGAGTAAAGGTGGAGGAAGGCACTTC. Translating it yields CAWSKGGGRHF.

The rearrangement joins TRBV6-5 to TRBJ2-7, with TRBD2 identical over 12 bases. The germline V gene encodes CDR1 MNHEY and CDR2 SVGAGI. The CDR3 has 14 residues. J gave up 4 bases and V 10 bases, and 8 bases lay outside the gene matches. The CDR3, as DNA: TGTGCCACCCACAGACTAGCGGGAGATTACGAGCAGTACTTC. Translation: CATHRLAGDYEQYF.

This clone was seen a handful of times. The DNA for the CDR3 is TGTGCCAGCAGTTACTCGTCGACTCCGGGGGAACCCCAGCATTTT. Residues: CASSYSSTPGEPQHF. The chain recombines TRBV6-5 with TRBJ1-5; D might be TRBD1 (5 bases). Germline CDR1 and CDR2: MNHEY and SVGAGI. CDR3 size: 15 residues. Trimming pared 0 bases from V and 10 bases from J, leaving 16 bases between.

J is TRBJ2-3 and V is TRBV6-1, with 8 bases that match TRBD2. The CDR3 extends over 16 amino acids. The V segment lost 4 bases and the J segment 0 bases; nucleotides outside the gene matches: 6. Germline loops: CDR1 MNHNS, CDR2 SASEGT. The CDR3 DNA reads TGTGCCAGCAGTGTTTCTAGCGGGTATAGCACAGATACGCAGTATTTT. It encodes CASSVSSGYSTDTQYF.

The chain combines TRBV9 with TRBJ2-3; D unclear. CDR1 and CDR2 from the germline V gene are SGDLS and YYNGEE. The CDR3 length is 12 residues. The V end lost 3 bases, the J end lost 6 bases, and 8 bases lay between the germline ends. CDR3 sequence (DNA): TGTGCCAGCAGCGCTCAGATGGATACGCAGTATTTT. Translating it yields CASSAQMDTQYF. The whole variable domain, remainder taken from reference TRBV9 and TRBJ2-3, is DSGVTQTPKHLITATGQRVTLRCSPRSGDLSVYWYQQSLDQGLQFLIQYYNGEERAKGNILERFSAQQFPDLHSELNLSSLELGDSALYFCASSAQMDTQYFGPGTRLTVL.

This clone came up a few times. V is TRBV6-1 and J is TRBJ1-1; D gene uncertain. Germline V gives CDR1 MNHNS, CDR2 SASEGT. This CDR3 has 14 amino acids. The ends were cut back, 1 base at V and 4 bases at J, with 10 bases in the middle. The CDR3 region has the DNA TGTGCCAGCAGTGAAGTTGGAGAAGGCACTGAAGCTTTCTTT. Encoded protein: CASSEVGEGTEAFF.

V is TRBV2 and J is TRBJ2-3; 7 bases align to TRBD2. The CDR3 sequence is 16 residues long. CDR1 SNHLY and CDR2 FYNNEI come from the germline V gene. The ends lost 2 bases at V and 2 bases at J; junction bases unmatched: 7. The CDR3 DNA is TGTGCCAGCAGTGAATGGACGGGAGGAGACACAGATACGCAGTATTTT. This sequence encodes CASSEWTGGDTDTQYF.

V usage is TRBV27 and J usage is TRBJ1-1, with TRBD1 as a possible D gene (5 bases). V dropped 2 bases and J dropped 7 bases, with 14 bases sitting between them. Germline V lookup: CDR1 MNHEY, CDR2 SMNVEV (reference sequence). The CDR3 runs to 14 residues. This CDR3 reads CASSLRAGSHEAFF. Written as DNA, the CDR3 is TGTGCCAGCAGTTTAAGGGCAGGGTCCCATGAAGCTTTCTTT.

The sample holds a few counts of this clone. The rearrangement joins TRBV7-6 to TRBJ2-1; possibly TRBD2 for D (7 bases). There are 14 residues in the CDR3. Germline CDR1 reads SGHVS; CDR2 reads FNYEAQ. V was trimmed by 0 bases and J by 8 bases, leaving 11 bases between them. This CDR3 is CASSLAGGGDEQFF. The DNA of the CDR3 is TGTGCCAGCAGCTTAGCGGGAGGGGGGGATGAGCAGTTCTTC.

The chain recombines TRBV4-1 with TRBJ2-1; 10 positions agree with TRBD2. V was clipped by 3 bases and J by 6 bases; unmatched bases: 8. The CDR3 contains 16 residues. The germline gives CDR1 MGHRA, CDR2 YSYEKL. The CDR3 here is CASSHPGTSVSNEQFF. The CDR3 bases are TGCGCCAGCAGCCATCCCGGGACTAGCGTCTCCAATGAGCAGTTCTTC.

The rearrangement joins TRBV19 to TRBJ2-5; D perhaps matches TRBD1 (6 bases). This CDR3 is built from 14 residues. The V end was cut by 3 bases, the J end by 1 base, with 9 bases between. Germline V CDR1 and CDR2: LNHDA, SQIVND (reference sequence). The CDR3 spells CASSIMDSQETQYF. In DNA, the CDR3 is TGTGCCAGTAGTATTATGGACAGCCAAGAGACCCAGTACTTC.

The J gene is TRBJ2-7, the V gene TRBV11-3; 8 nucleotides match TRBD1. Germline CDR1 is SGHNT and CDR2 is YENEEA. CDR3 length: 15 residues. After removal of 5 bases from V and 0 bases from J, the junction contained 6 bases not matched to a gene. CDR3 sequence (DNA): TGTGCCAGCAGCAGAGCTGGGACAGGCTCCTACGAGCAGTACTTC. This sequence encodes CASSRAGTGSYEQYF.

This clone occurred once. The chain uses TRBV29-1 and TRBJ2-5; perhaps TRBD1 as D (6 bases). Between the trimmed V and J ends, which lost 5 bases and 9 bases, there was a span of 10 bases. In germline, CDR1 is SQVTM, CDR2 ANQGSEA. The CDR3 has 10 residues. The CDR3 region has the DNA TGCAGCGTTCCTGGACAGCCCCAGTACTTC. Protein product: CSVPGQPQYF.

The chain links TRBV19 to TRBJ1-5; D unclear. Trimming removed 9 bases from V and 7 bases from J, with 16 bases in between. The CDR3 has 13 residues. Germline CDR1 LNHDA, CDR2 SQIVND (reference sequence). The CDR3 DNA reads as TGTGCCAGCCGCCGGGAACTAGGGCAGCCCCAGCATTTT. It specifies CASRRELGQPQHF. Complete variable domain (other parts from reference TRBV19 and TRBJ1-5): DGGITQSPKYLFRKEGQNVTLSCEQNLNHDAMYWYRQDPGQGLRLIYYSQIVNDFQKGDIAEGYSVSREKKESFPLTVTSAQKNPTAFYLCASRRELGQPQHFGDGTRLSIL.